This T cell receptor beta chain was sequenced for a study of CD8+ T cells in alopecia areata. Overall study results and limits: Affected scalp, especially in alopecia totalis/universalis, had a higher clonality than normal scalp did.

V gave up 5 bases and J gave up 8 bases; unmatched junction bases: 11. This CDR3 is built from 14 residues. Germline V gene lookup returns CDR1 SGDLS and CDR2 YYNGEE. A remark on this clone: The antigen remains undetermined.

Once RNA had been extracted, it was reverse transcribed into cDNA to act as the sequencing template. Method: immunoSEQ multiplex PCR; TCRdb's copy keeps in-frame clones and lacks some. In the table there are roughly 250,000 clones, around two thirds of which are singletons. This sample comprised CD4+ T cells sorted from blood, obtained at week 0. The genes are TRBV9 and TRBJ1-2, with 8 bases aligning to TRBD1. This TCR came from a human donor with alopecia areata. The CDR3 loop is CASRPGTGSSGYTF. The DNA for the CDR3 is TGTGCCAGCAGGCCCGGGACAGGCTCTTCGGGCTACACCTTC.